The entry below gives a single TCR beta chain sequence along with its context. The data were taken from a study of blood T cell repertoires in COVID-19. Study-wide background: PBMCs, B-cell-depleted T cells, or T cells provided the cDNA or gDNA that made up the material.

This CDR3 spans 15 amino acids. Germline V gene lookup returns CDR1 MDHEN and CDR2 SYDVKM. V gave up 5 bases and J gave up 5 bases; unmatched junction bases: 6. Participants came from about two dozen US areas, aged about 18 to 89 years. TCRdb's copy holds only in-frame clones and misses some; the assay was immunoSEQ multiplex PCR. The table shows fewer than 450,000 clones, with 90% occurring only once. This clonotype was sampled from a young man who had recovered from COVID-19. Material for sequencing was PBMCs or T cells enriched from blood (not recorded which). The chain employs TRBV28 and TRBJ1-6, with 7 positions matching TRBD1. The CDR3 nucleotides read TGTGCCAGCAGTAACAGGGGCCTACATAATTCACCCCTCCACTTT. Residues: CASSNRGLHNSPLHF.